The sequence of this T cell receptor beta chain was determined in a study of cytomegalovirus exposure and HLA in healthy donors. Study information: Among over 350 genotyped donors, roughly 80% fell in the Caucasian-associated ancestry cluster. Study-wide results and caveats: Most TCR sequences were seen very rarely across donors, but some public TCRs occurred in many. CMV serostatus stood as the only immune exposure information on hand. Some V segments (TRBV6-2 and TRBV6-3 among them) were excluded as indistinguishable.

On this clone itself: The antigen is unknown.

Germline loops: CDR1 SEHNR, CDR2 FQNEAQ (reference sequence). The CDR3 spans 12 residues. The V end lost 4 bases, the J end lost 10 bases, and 11 bases lay between the germline ends. This PCR relied on a set of 60 Vbeta primers and 13 Jbeta primers. The assay was immunoSEQ multiplex PCR, and TCRdb's table has in-frame clones only and misses some. The sample has around 190,000 clones, roughly 80% seen once; the top ten hold approximately 2.9%. What was sequenced was PBMCs. The V gene is TRBV7-9, the J gene TRBJ2-1, with TRBD2 as a possible D gene (5 bases). This TCR came from a female donor in good health and CMV-seronegative. CDR3 in DNA: TGTGCCAGCAGCTCCGGGATGAGGGAGCAGTTCTTC. Amino acid sequence: CASSSGMREQFF.